The clone carrying this T cell receptor (beta chain) was seen more than once but under ten times. The record originates from a study of human T cells and chemical hapten exposure. Germline CDR1 DFQATT, CDR2 SNEGSKA (reference sequence). The CDR3 sequence is 14 residues long. V lost 4 bases and J lost 4; bases outside the gene matches: 6. In TCRdb, the RACE reads were re-called with MiXCR into one record per CDR3 protein. This repertoire shows approximately 400,000 distinct CDR3 sequences, approximately 5.1% found once; its top ten account for around 2.6%. Time point of the sample: pre-sensitization, week 0. This sample's treatment: therapeutic diphenylcyclopropenone sensitization with weekly scalp DPC.

Source: whole blood, taken in connection with sensitization to the hapten diphenylcyclopropenone (DPC). The origin of this receptor is a woman aged 50 to 65 with alopecia areata. Some clones in this sample may be carry-over from other donors' samples. The V and J genes are TRBV20-1 and TRBJ2-7, with TRBD2 matching over 11 bases. The CDR3 is CSATPLAGEYEQYF. In DNA, the CDR3 is TGCAGTGCTACCCCACTAGCGGGAGAATACGAGCAGTACTTC.